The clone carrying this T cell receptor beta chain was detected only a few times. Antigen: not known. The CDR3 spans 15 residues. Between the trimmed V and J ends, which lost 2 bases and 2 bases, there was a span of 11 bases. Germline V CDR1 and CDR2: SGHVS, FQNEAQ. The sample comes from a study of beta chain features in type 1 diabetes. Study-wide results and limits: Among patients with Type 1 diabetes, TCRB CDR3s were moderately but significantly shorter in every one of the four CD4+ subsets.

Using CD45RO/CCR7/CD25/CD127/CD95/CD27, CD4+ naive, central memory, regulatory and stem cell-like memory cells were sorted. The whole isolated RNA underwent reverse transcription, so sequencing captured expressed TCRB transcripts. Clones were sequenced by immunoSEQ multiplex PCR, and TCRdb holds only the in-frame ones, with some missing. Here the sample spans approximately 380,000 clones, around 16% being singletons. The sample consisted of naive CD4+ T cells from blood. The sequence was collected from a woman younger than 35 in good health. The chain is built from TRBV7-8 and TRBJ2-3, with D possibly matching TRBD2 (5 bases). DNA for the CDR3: TGTGCCAGCAGCTTATCGTCTAGCCTCACAGATACGCAGTATTTT. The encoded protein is CASSLSSSLTDTQYF.